This T cell receptor (beta chain) was profiled in a study of cytomegalovirus exposure and HLA in healthy donors. V was trimmed by 3 bases and J by 1 base, leaving 6 bases between them. Germline CDR1 WNHNN, CDR2 SYGVQD (reference sequence). This CDR3 has 13 amino acids. With regard to this clone: The antigen remains unidentified.

General study points: Earlier analysis found most TCR beta V segments productive about 87% or about 30% of the time. TCR beta V- and J-gene trimming was later associated with a missense DCLRE1C variant.

Researchers ran the PCR with 60 Vbeta and 13 Jbeta primers. Assay used: immunoSEQ multiplex PCR; TCRdb lists only in-frame clones, some missing. There are about 160,000 clones in the sample; roughly 85% occur only once, and about 1.3% lies in the top ten. The chain joins TRBV10-1 to TRBJ1-1, with D uncertain. The TCR sequence derives from a man younger than 40 in good health and CMV-seronegative. Sequencing was carried out using PBMCs. This CDR3 is CASSDPENTEAFF. The CDR3 DNA follows: TGCGCCAGCAGTGACCCAGAGAACACTGAAGCTTTCTTT.